A selection of T cell receptor beta chains follows, all from one sample in a study of Ad26.COV2.S vaccination and SARS-CoV-2 variants. Assay: immunoSEQ multiplex PCR; the TCRdb copy retains only in-frame clones and omits some. This sample has roughly 320,000 clones, with just over 85% found just once. The material sequenced was peripheral blood, taken in a trial of Ad26.COV2.S vaccine versus placebo. These receptor sequences come from a person aged 18 to 59 who received the Ad26.COV2.S COVID-19 vaccine or a placebo. Each CDR3 is given with its conserved first and last residue. The D gene is left open where the match is weak. Some rows mark clone size as missing; the rest say once, few, many or name a class of expanded clone.

D: .; J: TRBJ2-7; size: .; V: TRBV2; length: 14; DNA: TGTGCCAGCAGAGGTTCGGGCCCTTCCTACGAGCAGTACTTC; CDR3: CASRGSGPSYEQYF
D: .; J: TRBJ2-1; size: .; V: TRBV15; length: 15; DNA: TGTGCCACCAGCAGAGGTGAAACAGCTCTAAATGAGCAGTTCTTC; CDR3: CATSRGETALNEQFF
D: .; J: TRBJ2-2; size: .; V: TRBV7-8; length: 15; DNA: TGTGCCAGCAGCTTAATGTGGACGAACACCGGGGAGCTGTTTTTT; CDR3: CASSLMWTNTGELFF
D: TRBD1; J: TRBJ1-2; size: .; V: TRBV10-3; length: 13; DNA: TGTGCCAACAGGGGAGTAGGTAACTATGGCTACACCTTC; CDR3: CANRGVGNYGYTF
D: .; J: TRBJ1-5; size: .; V: TRBV30; length: 14; DNA: TGTGCCTGGAGTTCGGACAGTAGCAATCAGCCCCAGCATTTT; CDR3: CAWSSDSSNQPQHF
D: TRBD2; J: TRBJ2-3; size: .; V: TRBV7-2; length: 15; DNA: TGTGCCAGCAGCCCGGGGGGGCAGGACACAGATACGCAGTATTTT; CDR3: CASSPGGQDTDTQYF
D: .; J: TRBJ1-6; size: few; V: TRBV3-1/TRBV3-2; length: 12; DNA: TGTGCCAGCAGCTCCCTCAATTCACCCCTCCACTTT; CDR3: CASSSLNSPLHF
D: .; J: TRBJ1-1; size: .; V: TRBV4-1; length: 14; DNA: TGCGCCAGCAGCCCGCAAGGGGCGAACACTGAAGCTTTCTTT; CDR3: CASSPQGANTEAFF
D: TRBD2; J: TRBJ2-1; size: .; V: TRBV7-2; length: 19; DNA: TGTGCCAGCAGCTTAGCCCCGTCTCTACCGGGGGGGCCTCCCAATGAGCAGTTCTTC; CDR3: CASSLAPSLPGGPPNEQFF
D: .; J: TRBJ2-1; size: .; V: TRBV3-1/TRBV3-2; length: 13; DNA: TGTGCCAGCAGCCAAGATGGGTACAATGAGCAGTTCTTC; CDR3: CASSQDGYNEQFF
D: TRBD2; J: TRBJ2-1; size: .; V: TRBV6-5; length: 13; DNA: TGTGCCACCGCGGGGGGGCCAAGCAATGAGCAGTTCTTC; CDR3: CATAGGPSNEQFF
D: TRBD1; J: TRBJ1-1; size: .; V: TRBV6-5; length: 15; DNA: TGTGCCAGCAGTAACGGGGGACAGGGGAACACTGAAGCTTTCTTT; CDR3: CASSNGGQGNTEAFF
D: .; J: TRBJ1-1; size: .; V: TRBV6-6; length: 14; DNA: TGTGCCAGCAGCCAATCGCCGGCAAACACTGAAGCTTTCTTT; CDR3: CASSQSPANTEAFF
D: .; J: TRBJ1-6; size: .; V: TRBV7-8; length: 16; DNA: TGTGCCAGCAGCTTAGAACCGAACAGGGTGGTTTCACCCCTCCACTTT; CDR3: CASSLEPNRVVSPLHF
D: .; J: TRBJ2-7; size: .; V: TRBV19; length: 15; DNA: TGTGCCAGTAGTATAAGCCAAGCTACTTCGGGGGAGCAGTACTTC; CDR3: CASSISQATSGEQYF
D: .; J: TRBJ2-3; size: .; V: TRBV20-1; length: 15; DNA: TGCAGTGCTAGTCTTCTTCTCCGACCCACAGATACGCAGTATTTT; CDR3: CSASLLLRPTDTQYF
D: .; J: TRBJ2-7; size: .; V: TRBV7-2; length: 15; DNA: TGTGCCAGCAGCCTGCTGGCGGGGAGCTCCTACGAGCAGTACTTC; CDR3: CASSLLAGSSYEQYF
D: .; J: TRBJ1-2; size: .; V: TRBV10-3; length: 15; DNA: TGTGCCATCAGTGAGTCCTTGGACGGAGCGGGTGGCTACACCTTC; CDR3: CAISESLDGAGGYTF
D: .; J: TRBJ2-1; size: .; V: TRBV5-8; length: 17; DNA: TGTGCCAGCAGCTTGTCCAGTTGGAGGAGACGCTACAATGAGCAGTTCTTC; CDR3: CASSLSSWRRRYNEQFF
D: .; J: TRBJ1-1; size: .; V: TRBV6-5; length: 15; DNA: TGTGCCAGCAGTTACGTCCAGGCTGTTGGTACTGAAGCTTTCTTT; CDR3: CASSYVQAVGTEAFF
D: .; J: TRBJ2-1; size: .; V: TRBV4-3; length: 12; DNA: TGCGCCAGCAGCCAAGACGGAGGAGAGCAGTTCTTC; CDR3: CASSQDGGEQFF
D: .; J: TRBJ1-1; size: .; V: TRBV18; length: 15; DNA: TGTGCCAGCTCGCCGGGACACTTAATGAACACTGAAGCTTTCTTT; CDR3: CASSPGHLMNTEAFF
D: TRBD2; J: TRBJ2-4; size: .; V: TRBV4-3; length: 17; DNA: TGCGCCAGCAGCCAGGAACTAGCGGGGGTAGACAAAAACATTCAGTACTTC; CDR3: CASSQELAGVDKNIQYF
D: .; J: TRBJ1-2; size: .; V: TRBV19; length: 16; DNA: TGTGCCAGTAGTATCTCCGCCGCAGGCGGGTTTTATGGCTACACCTTC; CDR3: CASSISAAGGFYGYTF
D: .; J: TRBJ1-1; size: .; V: TRBV4-2; length: 14; DNA: TGTGCCAGCAGCCAACCCCAGGGGAACACTGAAGCTTTCTTT; CDR3: CASSQPQGNTEAFF
D: TRBD1; J: TRBJ1-2; size: once; V: TRBV27; length: 14; DNA: TGTGCCAGCAGACCGGGACAGCAAATCTATGGCTACACCTTC; CDR3: CASRPGQQIYGYTF
D: .; J: TRBJ2-2; size: .; V: TRBV3-1/TRBV3-2; length: 13; DNA: TGTGCCAGCAGCCAACAGGGCGGCGGGGAGCTGTTTTTT; CDR3: CASSQQGGGELFF
D: TRBD1; J: TRBJ2-2; size: .; V: TRBV3-1/TRBV3-2; length: 14; DNA: TGTGCCAGCCAGGGGGAATTGAACACCGGGGAGCTGTTTTTT; CDR3: CASQGELNTGELFF
D: .; J: TRBJ1-6; size: .; V: TRBV5-6; length: 16; DNA: TGTGCCAGCAGCTTGAGGGAGGGCTCCTATAATTCACCCCTCCACTTT; CDR3: CASSLREGSYNSPLHF
D: .; J: TRBJ1-1; size: few; V: TRBV18; length: 15; DNA: TGTGCCAGCTCACCACCGGGGGTCCTGAACACTGAAGCTTTCTTT; CDR3: CASSPPGVLNTEAFF
D: TRBD1; J: TRBJ1-3; size: .; V: TRBV10-1; length: 14; DNA: TGCGCCAGCAGTACAGGGGGACCTGGAAACACCATATATTTT; CDR3: CASSTGGPGNTIYF
D: TRBD1; J: TRBJ1-6; size: .; V: TRBV5-4; length: 15; DNA: TGTGCCAGCAGACCCGGGACAGGGATGAATTCACCCCTCCACTTT; CDR3: CASRPGTGMNSPLHF
D: .; J: TRBJ1-2; size: .; V: TRBV11-2; length: 12; DNA: TGTGCCAGCACCGAAAACAGGGATGGCTACACCTTC; CDR3: CASTENRDGYTF
D: .; J: TRBJ2-7; size: .; V: TRBV7-2; length: 14; DNA: TGTGCCAGCAGCTTAGGGTCCCCCTCCTACGAGCAGTACTTC; CDR3: CASSLGSPSYEQYF
D: TRBD1; J: TRBJ1-2; size: once; V: TRBV5-1; length: 15; DNA: TGCGCCAGCAGCCTAAGGACAGGGGGCGGCAATGGCTACACCTTC; CDR3: CASSLRTGGGNGYTF
D: .; J: TRBJ1-2; size: .; V: TRBV7-9; length: 12; DNA: TGTGCCAGCAGCTGGATCGCTGGGGGCTACACCTTC; CDR3: CASSWIAGGYTF
D: .; J: TRBJ2-5; size: .; V: TRBV2; length: 13; DNA: TGTGCCAGCAGTGAAGGGCTCCAAGAGACCCAGTACTTC; CDR3: CASSEGLQETQYF
D: .; J: TRBJ1-6; size: .; V: TRBV6-2/TRBV6-3; length: 14; DNA: TGTGCCAGCAGTTACTCGATTGGGGTATCACCCCTCCACTTT; CDR3: CASSYSIGVSPLHF
D: .; J: TRBJ2-7; size: once; V: TRBV19; length: 13; DNA: TGTGCCAGTAGTACGGTAGGGGGTTACGAGCAGTACTTC; CDR3: CASSTVGGYEQYF
D: TRBD1; J: TRBJ1-1; size: .; V: TRBV11-3; length: 14; DNA: TGTGCCAGCAGCCCCCGGGGACAGGGGTATGAAGCTTTCTTT; CDR3: CASSPRGQGYEAFF
D: TRBD2; J: TRBJ2-3; size: .; V: TRBV30; length: 15; DNA: TGTGCCTGGAGCCTGCGGGGGGGCCGTGAAGATACGCAGTATTTT; CDR3: CAWSLRGGREDTQYF